The T cell receptor (beta chain) under discussion was sequenced for a study of CD8 T cells in ankylosing spondylitis. This clonotype came up a few times. The antigen is unknown. Whole-study findings and limits: Some motif variants had been reported before (in reactive arthritis synovial fluid and blood). Relatively scarce in peripheral blood, disease-linked clones were CD8+. It appeared that ankylosing spondylitis blood was characterized by a TCR beta motif of several highly homologous variants. Matched ankylosing spondylitis synovial fluid reportedly showed significant enrichment of disease-linked clones.

The CDR3 runs 15 residues. Looked up from germline, CDR1 is LNHNV and CDR2 is YYDKDF (reference sequence). V was trimmed by 1 base and J by 1 base, leaving 10 bases between them. Preparation of TCR beta libraries was done by quantitative 5'-RACE with molecular barcodes. From the 5' RACE reads, TCRdb called clonotypes with MiXCR, one entry per CDR3 protein. In the table there are 700,000 to 1,000,000 distinct CDR3 sequences, about 12% of which are singletons. This sequence was found in a male donor with ankylosing spondylitis. Sequencing was performed on blood, either unsorted or a sorted T cell fraction (not recorded which). The chain combines TRBV15 with TRBJ2-5; no firm D call. CDR3 region: CATSRAPHLQETQYF. The CDR3, as DNA: TGTGCCACCAGCAGAGCTCCCCACCTCCAAGAGACCCAGTACTTC.